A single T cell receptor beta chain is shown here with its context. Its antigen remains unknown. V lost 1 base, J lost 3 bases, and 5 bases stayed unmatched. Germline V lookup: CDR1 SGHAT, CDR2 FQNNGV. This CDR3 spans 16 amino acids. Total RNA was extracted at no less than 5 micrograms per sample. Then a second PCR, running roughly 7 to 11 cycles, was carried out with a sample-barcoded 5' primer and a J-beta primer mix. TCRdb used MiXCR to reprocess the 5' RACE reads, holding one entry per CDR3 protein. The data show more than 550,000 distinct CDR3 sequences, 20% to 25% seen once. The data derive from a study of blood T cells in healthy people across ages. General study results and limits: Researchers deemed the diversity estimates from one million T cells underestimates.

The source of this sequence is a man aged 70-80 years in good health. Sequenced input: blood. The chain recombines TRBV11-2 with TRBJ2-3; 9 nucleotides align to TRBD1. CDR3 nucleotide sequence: TGTGCCAGCAGCTTAGTCGACAGGGGGGGGACAGATACGCAGTATTTT. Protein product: CASSLVDRGGTDTQYF.